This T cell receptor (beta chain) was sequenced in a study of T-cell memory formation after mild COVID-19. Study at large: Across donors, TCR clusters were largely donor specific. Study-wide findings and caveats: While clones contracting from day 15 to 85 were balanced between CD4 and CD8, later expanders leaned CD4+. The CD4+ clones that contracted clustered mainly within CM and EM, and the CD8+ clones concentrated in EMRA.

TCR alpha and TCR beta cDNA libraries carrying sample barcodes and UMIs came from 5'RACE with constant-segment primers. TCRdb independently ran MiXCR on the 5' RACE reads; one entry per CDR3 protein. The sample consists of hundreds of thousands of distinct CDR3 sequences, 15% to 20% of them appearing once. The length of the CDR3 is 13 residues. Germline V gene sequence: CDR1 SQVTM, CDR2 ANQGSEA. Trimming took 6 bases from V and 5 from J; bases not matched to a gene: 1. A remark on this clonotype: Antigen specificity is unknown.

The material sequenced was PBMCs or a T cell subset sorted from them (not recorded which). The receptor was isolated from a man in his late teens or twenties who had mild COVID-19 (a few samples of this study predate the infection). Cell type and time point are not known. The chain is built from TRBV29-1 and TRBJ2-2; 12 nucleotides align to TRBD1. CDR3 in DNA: TGCAGCGTGGGACAGGGGGCTACCGGGGAGCTGTTTTTT. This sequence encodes CSVGQGATGELFF.